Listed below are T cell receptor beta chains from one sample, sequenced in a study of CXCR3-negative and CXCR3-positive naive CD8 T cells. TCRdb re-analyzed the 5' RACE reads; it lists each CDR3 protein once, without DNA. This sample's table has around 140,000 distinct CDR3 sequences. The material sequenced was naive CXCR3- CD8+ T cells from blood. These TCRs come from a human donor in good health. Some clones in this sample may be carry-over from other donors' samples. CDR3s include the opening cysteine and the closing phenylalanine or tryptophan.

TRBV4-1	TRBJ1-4	CASSQGTVRINEKLFF
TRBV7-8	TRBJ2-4	CASSLVGGLAKNIQYF
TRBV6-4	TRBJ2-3	CASSPAGLAGVNTQYF
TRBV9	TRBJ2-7	CASSVGLAGEVSYEQYF
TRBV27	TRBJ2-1	CASSYATSGYNEQFF
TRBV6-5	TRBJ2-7	CASSWVPGQGDEQYF
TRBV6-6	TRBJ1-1	CASSYSSNTEAFF
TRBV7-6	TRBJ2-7	CASSLGGPCEQYF
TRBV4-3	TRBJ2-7	CASSQDLTTDYEQYF
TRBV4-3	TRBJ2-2	CASSQEGVRDSNTGELFF
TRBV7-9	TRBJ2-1	CASSSTTPRDRDNEQFF
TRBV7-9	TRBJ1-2	CASSLADPTGYYGYTF
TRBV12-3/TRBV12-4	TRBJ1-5	CASSFGGVSNQPQHF